This T cell receptor (beta chain) was found in a study of T cell clusters in autoimmune cytopenias. The CDR3 runs to 16 residues. CDR1 MNHEY and CDR2 SVGAGI come from the germline V gene. Measured by frequency, this clonotype is medium-sized (0.01 to 0.1%). TRB amplification used 250 ng of peripheral blood genomic DNA. Multiplex touch-down PCR amplified TRB using TRB-A and TRB-B pools in one tube. From its re-call of the multiplex PCR reads, TCRdb lists each CDR3 protein once, without DNA. The sample data list around 7,500 distinct CDR3 sequences. This sample was shared with a second study, whose subject was T cell repertoires in aging, cancer and after chemotherapy.

The genes are TRBV6-5 and TRBJ2-2; the D call from TCRdb, TRBD2, cannot be confirmed without DNA. The TCR originated in a human donor with an autoimmune cytopenia or autoimmune hepatitis (not recorded which). Sequencing input: peripheral blood. This CDR3 is CASSYGLAVNTGELFF.